The present TCR beta chain was sequenced within a study of response to subunit inactivated influenza vaccine. Whole-study findings and limits: Authors suggested that a seasonal influenza vaccination recruits few new T cells each time.

V dropped 0 bases and J dropped 3 bases, with 16 bases sitting between them. The germline CDR1 and CDR2 sequences are SGHRS and YFSETQ. The CDR3 consists of 16 residues. To note about this clonotype: The antigen is unknown.

MiXCR, applied by TCRdb to the RT-PCR reads, yields one record per CDR3 protein. The data hold 650,000 to 850,000 distinct CDR3 sequences, with roughly 14% observed a single time. The V call is TRBV5-1, the J call TRBJ2-7; a possible D gene is TRBD2 (5 bases). This specimen was PBMCs from blood, taken 14 to 15 days before vaccination. The sequence came from a middle-aged man who received an inactivated influenza vaccine. CDR3 protein: CASSLGRSGLDYEQYF. The CDR3 region has the DNA TGCGCCAGCAGCTTGGGGAGGTCCGGGCTGGACTACGAGCAGTACTTC.